The entry that follows covers one T cell receptor (beta chain) sequence. Running of the v3.0 immunoSEQ assay took place at survey level. Generated by immunoSEQ multiplex PCR, the TCRdb table keeps only in-frame clones and is missing some. This repertoire shows 32,000 or so clones, about 87% found once; its top ten account for 8.3%. This sample was included in a study of long-term antiretroviral therapy in people with HIV. CDR1 and CDR2 from the germline V gene are SGHRS and YFSETQ. After removal of 4 bases from V and 7 bases from J, the junction contained 7 bases not matched to a gene. This CDR3 contains 15 residues.

The origin of this receptor is a man in his forties or fifties with HIV. The V call is TRBV5-1, the J call TRBJ2-1; 11 nucleotides line up with TRBD1. The sample consisted of unsorted PBMCs, taken 3.2 years before starting antiretroviral therapy. The CDR3 sequence is CASSTTGTGGNEQFF. In DNA, the CDR3 is TGCGCCAGCAGCACGACCGGGACAGGGGGGAATGAGCAGTTCTTC.